These 2 T cell receptor beta chains were all obtained from the same sample, sequenced in a study of blood T cell repertoires in COVID-19. Clones were read by immunoSEQ multiplex PCR, and TCRdb kept only the in-frame ones, dropping some. Altogether about 250,000 clones are present, roughly 86% being singletons, with the ten largest covering under 2%. Sequenced: peripheral blood. The receptors stem from an older woman who had recovered from COVID-19.

The chain joins TRBV6-5 to TRBJ1-6, with D possibly TRBD1 on 6 matching bases. The germline V gene encodes CDR1 MNHEY and CDR2 SVGAGI. V was trimmed by 6 bases and J by 7 bases, leaving 16 bases between them. The CDR3 sequence is 15 residues long. The CDR3 DNA sequence: TGTGCCAGCAGGTGGCTACAGGGTCGGAATTCACCCCTCCACTTT. This translates into CASRWLQGRNSPLHF.

This chain joins TRBV3-1 (or the pseudogene TRBV3-2) and TRBJ1-4; unclear D gene. Germline V gene sequence: CDR1 LGHDT, CDR2 YNNKEL (reference sequence). The CDR3 consists of 13 residues. V lost 0 bases to trimming and J lost 6 bases, with 5 bases between them. CDR3 DNA: TGTGCCAGCAGCCAAGACACTTATGAAAAACTGTTTTTT. Its protein is CASSQDTYEKLFF.